This entry features one TCR beta chain sequence. Original processing methods: Nucleated cell number was recorded as an estimate derived from reference gene primer amplification. TCRdb's copy holds only in-frame clones and misses some; the assay was immunoSEQ multiplex PCR. V and J calls and clone size are as listed in that table; D and trimming were resolved from the DNA. This sample yields over 250,000 clones, of which around 87% are seen a single time; 1.5% belongs to the top ten. The data originate from a study of blood T cell repertoires in COVID-19. Background on the study: From T cells, B-cell-depleted T cells, or PBMCs came the material, which was cDNA or gDNA.

The source is a woman in her forties who had recovered from COVID-19. The sample comprised peripheral blood.

The CDR3 DNA is TGTGCCATCAGTGCAGGCTCTGGAAACACCATATATTTT. Its protein is CAISAGSGNTIYF. This chain links TRBV10-3 with TRBJ1-3; unclear D gene. V was cut by 4 bases and J by 0 bases, with 4 bases left in between. Germline CDR1 ENHRY, CDR2 SYGVKD. The CDR3 is 13 amino acids.